The rows below give T cell receptor beta chains drawn from one sample of a study of cytomegalovirus exposure and HLA in healthy donors. TCRdb's table, derived via immunoSEQ multiplex PCR, lists solely in-frame clones and lacks some. Among about 260,000 clones, 90% were seen once, and the ten largest hold 3.1%. What was sequenced was PBMCs. All receptors derive from a woman in her 30s in good health and CMV-seronegative. CDR3s include the opening cysteine and the closing phenylalanine or tryptophan. A D gene is named only where the DNA matches it firmly. Only part of the rows carry a size: once, few, many, or a class if the clone is expanded.

CDR3aa	CDR3nt	abundance	d_gene	j_gene	v_gene
CASSLTSGISGANVLTF	TGTGCCAGCAGTTTAACTAGCGGGATCTCTGGGGCCAACGTCCTGACTTTC	-	TRBD2	TRBJ2-6	TRBV27
CASSSYNVGPSYEQYF	TGTGCCAGCAGCTCCTATAATGTGGGGCCTTCCTACGAGCAGTACTTC	-	-	TRBJ2-7	TRBV5-8
CASSPIWGRGGETQYF	TGTGCCAGCAGCCCGATATGGGGGAGGGGCGGTGAGACCCAGTACTTC	-	TRBD2	TRBJ2-5	TRBV7-2
CASSLRTGSVRGNTIYF	TGTGCCAGCAGCCTCCGGACAGGGAGCGTGCGTGGAAACACCATATATTTT	-	TRBD1	TRBJ1-3	TRBV14
CASSQYTGTRGADTQYF	TGTGCCAGCAGCCAATACACCGGGACTAGAGGTGCAGATACGCAGTATTTT	-	TRBD2	TRBJ2-3	TRBV4-2
CASSPPMGLAGLETQYF	TGTGCCAGCTCACCACCGATGGGACTAGCGGGATTAGAGACCCAGTACTTC	-	TRBD2	TRBJ2-5	TRBV18
CASSERRGSSDTQYF	TGTGCCAGCAGTGAAAGAAGGGGGTCGTCAGATACGCAGTATTTT	-	-	TRBJ2-3	TRBV2
CSVGGTGATYEQYF	TGCAGCGTCGGTGGGACAGGGGCCACCTACGAGCAGTACTTC	-	TRBD1	TRBJ2-7	TRBV29-1
CASSARTGGSEQFF	TGTGCCAGCAGCGCCCGGACAGGGGGAAGTGAGCAGTTCTTC	once	TRBD1	TRBJ2-1	TRBV7-9
CASSEPGRDQSNQPQHF	TGTGCCAGCAGTGAACCTGGGAGGGATCAGAGCAATCAGCCCCAGCATTTT	-	-	TRBJ1-5	TRBV6-4
CASSSPGEANEKLFF	TGTGCCAGCAGTAGCCCGGGGGAGGCTAATGAAAAACTGTTTTTT	once	-	TRBJ1-4	TRBV25-1
CASSEPGIPEAFF	TGTGCCAGCAGTGAACCAGGGATCCCTGAAGCTTTCTTT	once	-	TRBJ1-1	TRBV25-1
CSVEGLTSGNSDTQYF	TGCAGCGTTGAAGGGTTGACTAGCGGGAACTCAGATACGCAGTATTTT	-	TRBD2	TRBJ2-3	TRBV29-1
CASSYAGDTSYEQYF	TGTGCCAGCAGTTACGCAGGGGACACGAGCTACGAGCAGTACTTC	-	-	TRBJ2-7	TRBV27
CASSQDEGLNTEAFF	TGCGCCAGCAGCCAAGATGAGGGGTTGAACACTGAAGCTTTCTTT	-	-	TRBJ1-1	TRBV4-1
CSVEDQRQSTDTQYF	TGCAGCGTTGAAGATCAACGGCAGAGCACAGATACGCAGTATTTT	-	-	TRBJ2-3	TRBV29-1
CASSSPRGAADTEAFF	TGTGCCAGCAGTTCCCCCAGGGGAGCTGCGGACACTGAAGCTTTCTTT	-	-	TRBJ1-1	TRBV28
CASSLRGLNTEAFF	TGTGCCAGCAGCTTACGGGGTCTGAACACTGAAGCTTTCTTT	-	-	TRBJ1-1	TRBV13
CASNLGRSRLGYTF	TGTGCCAGCAACCTGGGCCGCTCGCGCTTGGGCTACACCTTC	-	-	TRBJ1-2	TRBV28
CASSLPGTPFHEQYF	TGTGCCAGCAGTTTGCCCGGGACCCCTTTCCACGAGCAGTACTTC	-	-	TRBJ2-7	TRBV28
CASSLALDDSYEQYF	TGCGCCAGCAGCTTGGCGTTGGATGACTCCTACGAGCAGTACTTC	-	-	TRBJ2-7	TRBV5-1
CASGPGLAGEQYF	TGTGCTAGTGGTCCTGGACTAGCTGGCGAGCAGTACTTC	-	TRBD2	TRBJ2-7	TRBV12-5
CASSTRLGLANNEQFF	TGTGCCAGCAGCACCCGGCTGGGACTAGCGAACAATGAGCAGTTCTTC	once	TRBD2	TRBJ2-1	TRBV11-2
CASSHRDRYYGYTF	TGTGCCAGCAGCCACCGGGACAGATACTATGGCTACACCTTC	-	TRBD1	TRBJ1-2	TRBV7-2
CASRDSAAGEVSGYTF	TGTGCCAGTAGGGACTCCGCTGCAGGGGAAGTTAGTGGCTACACCTTC	once	-	TRBJ1-2	TRBV19
CASSQGGTNYGYTF	TGCGCCAGCAGCCAAGGGGGGACAAACTATGGCTACACCTTC	-	-	TRBJ1-2	TRBV4-3
CASSLKGRGYTF	TGTGCCAGCAGCCTAAAGGGGAGAGGCTACACCTTC	-	-	TRBJ1-2	TRBV28
CASSLDGATRVTAAEYF	TGCGCCAGCAGCTTGGATGGGGCGACAAGGGTAACGGCCGCAGAGTATTTT	-	-	TRBJ2-3	TRBV5-1
CASNDRESYEQYF	TGTGCCAGCAACGACAGGGAGTCCTACGAGCAGTACTTC	once	TRBD1	TRBJ2-7	TRBV2
CASSNQGPEAFF	TGTGCCAGTAGTAACCAGGGCCCCGAAGCTTTCTTT	-	-	TRBJ1-1	TRBV19
CASSHLGSSYNEQFF	TGTGCCAGCAGTCATCTAGGGAGCTCCTACAATGAGCAGTTCTTC	-	-	TRBJ2-1	TRBV27
CASSSPGLAGIYEQYF	TGTGCCAGCAGCTCCCCGGGACTAGCGGGAATCTACGAGCAGTACTTC	-	TRBD2	TRBJ2-7	TRBV5-6
CASSLTWGTESPQYF	TGTGCCAGCAGCTTAACGTGGGGGACAGAAAGCCCCCAGTACTTC	-	TRBD1	TRBJ2-5	TRBV7-3
CAWRRGELAGFYEQFF	TGTGCCTGGCGGAGGGGGGAGCTAGCGGGATTCTATGAGCAGTTCTTC	once	TRBD2	TRBJ2-1	TRBV30
CASSYSQGPQGEAFF	TGTGCCAGCAGTTACTCGCAGGGGCCGCAGGGAGAAGCTTTCTTT	-	-	TRBJ1-1	TRBV6-5
CASLTMGRSNDEQFF	TGTGCCAGCCTAACAATGGGACGGTCTAACGATGAGCAGTTCTTC	-	-	TRBJ2-1	TRBV18
CASSVGMGLASTDTQYF	TGTGCCAGCAGCGTAGGGATGGGACTAGCGAGCACAGATACGCAGTATTTT	-	TRBD2	TRBJ2-3	TRBV9
CASSLSGSGRADTQYF	TGTGCCAGCAGCTTGTCAGGTAGCGGGAGGGCAGATACGCAGTATTTT	-	TRBD2	TRBJ2-3	TRBV5-4
CASSQDRLTDTQYF	TGCGCCAGCAGCCAAGACAGGCTCACAGATACGCAGTATTTT	-	-	TRBJ2-3	TRBV4-3
CASSWGGTVNQPQHF	TGTGCCAGCAGCTGGGGTGGGACAGTTAATCAGCCCCAGCATTTT	-	TRBD1	TRBJ1-5	TRBV5-8
CASSSQGSDMNTEAFF	TGTGCCAGCAGCTCACAGGGCTCTGACATGAACACTGAAGCTTTCTTT	-	-	TRBJ1-1	TRBV7-8
CASSVRRHAEAFF	TGTGCCAGCAGTGTACGGAGGCACGCTGAAGCTTTCTTT	-	-	TRBJ1-1	TRBV6-1
CASGSGGPPDEQYF	TGTGCCAGCGGGAGCGGGGGACCTCCTGACGAGCAGTACTTC	-	TRBD2	TRBJ2-7	TRBV5-4
CASSQGTGAQETQYF	TGCGCCAGCAGCCAGGGGACAGGAGCCCAAGAGACCCAGTACTTC	-	TRBD1	TRBJ2-5	TRBV4-3
CASGTAGDAAGELFF	TGCGCCAGCGGAACGGCGGGGGACGCGGCCGGGGAGCTGTTTTTT	many	TRBD2	TRBJ2-2	TRBV5-1
CASSRRGPGANVLTF	TGTGCCAGCAGTCGGAGGGGTCCCGGGGCCAACGTCCTGACTTTC	-	-	TRBJ2-6	TRBV7-8
CASSAGHSYEQYF	TGTGCCAGTAGTGCAGGACACTCCTACGAGCAGTACTTC	-	-	TRBJ2-7	TRBV19
CASSSRSPGDTQYF	TGTGCCAGCAGCTCTAGGTCGCCCGGGGATACGCAGTATTTT	-	-	TRBJ2-3	TRBV7-6
CASSLKRGLTGELFF	TGTGCCAGCTCATTAAAGCGGGGCCTCACCGGGGAGCTGTTTTTT	-	TRBD2	TRBJ2-2	TRBV18
CASSHPRGLGTEAFF	TGTGCCAGCAGTCACCCCAGGGGGCTGGGCACTGAAGCTTTCTTT	once	TRBD1	TRBJ1-1	TRBV28
CASSRVDDRGLAKNIQYF	TGTGCCAGCTCACGTGTGGATGATAGAGGATTAGCCAAAAACATTCAGTACTTC	-	-	TRBJ2-4	TRBV18
CASSLARYNEQFF	TGCGCCAGCAGCTTGGCACGTTACAATGAGCAGTTCTTC	many	-	TRBJ2-1	TRBV5-1
CASSPGYYEQYF	TGTGCCAGTAGTCCGGGGTACTACGAGCAGTACTTC	-	-	TRBJ2-7	TRBV19
CASSHTGEGDTQYF	TGTGCCAGCAGCCATACAGGGGAGGGAGATACGCAGTATTTT	-	-	TRBJ2-3	TRBV7-9